This T cell receptor (beta chain) was sequenced during a study of blood T cell repertoires in COVID-19. The V and J ends lost 3 bases and 6 bases respectively, with 10 bases between them. This CDR3 has 13 amino acids. CDR1 and CDR2 from the germline V gene are SGHNT and YENEEA. Profiling relied on immunoSEQ multiplex PCR, and the TCRdb table lists in-frame clones only, not all of them. The sample shows 200,000 to 250,000 clones, roughly 80% of them seen only once. This clonotype was sampled from a woman in her sixties or seventies with acute or convalescent COVID-19. The rearrangement joins TRBV11-3 to TRBJ2-3; tentative D call: TRBD2 (6 bases). The sequencing input was peripheral blood. CDR3 coding DNA: TGTGCCAGCAGCTTGGAGGGTTGGGATACGCAGTATTTT. It is translated as CASSLEGWDTQYF.